These 21 T cell receptor beta chains share one sample of origin, sequenced in a study of shared clonotypes between healthy human individuals. TCRdb's copy holds only in-frame clones and misses some; the assay was immunoSEQ multiplex PCR. Of some 2.3 million clones listed, over 90% are singletons. Sequencing used naive CD4+ T cells from PBMCs. The subset here: CD45RA+ positively selected. The receptors shown here come from a man between 18 and 35 years old in good health. Some clones in this sample may be carry-over from other donors' samples.

The chain links TRBV7-9 to TRBJ1-5, with a weak D call TRBD1 (5 bases). This CDR3 has 16 residues. Germline V gives CDR1 SEHNR, CDR2 FQNEAQ (reference sequence). Trimming stripped 1 base from V and 3 bases from J, with 13 bases between. CDR3 DNA sequence: TGTGCCAGCAGCTTAGAGGGGCAGGGATACAATCAGCCCCAGCATTTT. Amino acid sequence: CASSLEGQGYNQPQHF.

As to this clone: The same CDR3 is also encoded by other DNA sequences in this sample. The chain is built from TRBV6-1 and TRBJ1-5, with 11 bases that match TRBD1. The CDR3 sequence is 14 residues long. The germline V gene encodes CDR1 MNHNS and CDR2 SASEGT. J lost 7 bases, V lost 6 bases, and 5 bases had no gene match. The CDR3 loop reads CASRGQGAGQPQHF. CDR3 coding DNA: TGTGCCAGCAGAGGACAGGGGGCCGGACAGCCCCAGCATTTT.

This chain links TRBV6-5 with TRBJ2-7; no firm D call. In germline, CDR1 is MNHEY, CDR2 SVGAGI. V was trimmed by 4 bases and J by 4 bases, leaving 8 bases between them. CDR3 length: 12 amino acids. CDR3 sequence (DNA): TGTGCCAGCAGTTCTCAGCGATACGAGCAGTACTTC. Translation gives CASSSQRYEQYF.

This clone was observed once. The chain recombines TRBV5-4 with TRBJ2-5; 12 bases fit TRBD2. CDR3 length: 16 residues. Germline assignment: CDR1 SGHNT and CDR2 YYREEE (reference sequence). The V and J ends lost 6 bases and 1 base, in that order; junction bases with no gene match: 7. This CDR3 reads CASNRRTSGVQETQYF. In nucleotides, the CDR3 is TGTGCCAGCAACCGTCGGACTAGCGGGGTCCAAGAGACCCAGTACTTC.

The rearrangement links TRBV7-2 to TRBJ1-2; no reliable D call. V was pared by 2 bases and J by 4 bases, with 11 bases between. The length of the CDR3 is 14 residues. The germline V gene has CDR1 SGHTA and CDR2 FQGNSA. CDR3 in DNA: TGTGCCAGCAGCTTACAACACTCGATCTATGGCTACACCTTC. It yields the protein CASSLQHSIYGYTF.

As DNA, the CDR3 is TGTGCCAGCAGCAAAGTCACCCGCTCTGGGGCCAACGTCCTGACTTTC. This translates into CASSKVTRSGANVLTF. The chain couples TRBV21-1 to TRBJ2-6. TRBV21-1 has pseudogene status. This CDR3 spans 16 amino acids.

The rearrangement uses TRBV11-2 and TRBJ1-1; D is ambiguous. Trimming stripped 5 bases from V and 1 base from J, with 11 bases between. CDR3 length equals 14 residues. Germline-derived CDR1 and CDR2 are SGHAT and FQNNGV. The CDR3 DNA sequence: TGTGCCAGCAGCCCAGGAGCTGCGAACACTGAAGCTTTCTTT. This sequence encodes CASSPGAANTEAFF.

The chain couples TRBV11-1 to TRBJ2-3; D perhaps matches TRBD2 (6 bases). V was pared by 1 base and J by 4 bases, with 12 bases between. Per germline, CDR1 SGHAT and CDR2 FQDESV (reference sequence). The CDR3 covers 15 residues. The CDR3 sequence is CASSLGAREPDTQYF. The CDR3 DNA reads TGTGCCAGCAGCTTAGGGGCGCGGGAACCAGATACGCAGTATTTT.

The V call is TRBV2, the J call TRBJ1-5; a possible D gene is TRBD1 (5 bases). The germline V and J ends were trimmed by 5 bases and 4 bases, with 15 bases remaining between them. The CDR3 contains 15 residues. From germline, CDR1 is SNHLY and CDR2 FYNNEI. CDR3 loop: CASSNRDLENQPQHF. CDR3 sequence (DNA): TGTGCCAGCAGTAACCGGGACTTAGAAAATCAGCCCCAGCATTTT. Variable domain in full (rest from reference TRBV2 and TRBJ1-5): EPEVTQTPSHQVTQMGQEVILRCVPISNHLYFYWYRQILGQKVEFLVSFYNNEISEKSEIFDDQFSVERPDGSNFTLKIRSTKLEDSAMYFCASSNRDLENQPQHFGDGTRLSIL.

The V call is TRBV29-1, the J call TRBJ1-2; D possibly corresponds to TRBD1 (6 bases). Germline-derived CDR1 and CDR2 are SQVTM and ANQGSEA. CDR3 length: 13 amino acids. V lost 4 bases to trimming and J lost 4 bases, with 13 bases between them. In DNA form, the CDR3 reads TGCAGCGTTGGAGGAGGGGGGGGCTATGGCTACACCTTC. This gives the protein CSVGGGGGYGYTF.

This chain connects TRBV7-9 to TRBJ2-5, with a possible D match to TRBD1 (6 bases). TRBJ2-7 explains the end of the DNA better; the J call may be wrong. The germline CDR1 and CDR2 sequences are SEHNR and FQNEAQ (reference sequence). This CDR3 spans 15 amino acids. CDR3 sequence reads: CASSRAQGNLDEQYF. CDR3 nucleotide sequence: TGTGCCAGCAGCCGAGCACAGGGAAACCTCGACGAGCAGTACTTC.

The chain couples TRBV5-4 to TRBJ2-7; D may be TRBD2 (5 bases). Germline loops: CDR1 SGHNT, CDR2 YYREEE (reference sequence). Trimming took 5 bases from V and 7 from J, leaving 22 bases between them. The CDR3 is 15 amino acids. In DNA, the CDR3 is TGTGCCAGCAGTTCTGGAGGACGGGGAGCTGAAGAGCAGTACTTC. It codes for CASSSGGRGAEEQYF.

The chain uses TRBV11-2 and TRBJ2-1; D gene ambiguous. The CDR3 spans 15 residues. Between the trimmed V and J ends, which lost 3 bases and 0 bases, there was a span of 9 bases. Germline assignment: CDR1 SGHAT and CDR2 FQNNGV. The CDR3 sequence: CASSFGGFSYNEQFF. CDR3 in DNA: TGTGCCAGCAGCTTTGGCGGATTCTCCTACAATGAGCAGTTCTTC.

This clone was detected once. The chain employs TRBV11-2 and TRBJ2-2; 7 bases are a match to TRBD1. Per germline, CDR1 SGHAT and CDR2 FQNNGV. This CDR3 is 15 amino acids long. V lost 5 bases to trimming and J lost 4 bases; unmatched junction nucleotides: 7. CDR3 residues: CASSPLGQLTGELFF. CDR3 bases: TGTGCCAGCAGCCCACTGGGACAGCTCACCGGGGAGCTGTTTTTT.

This clone came up once. J is TRBJ2-2 and V is TRBV4-3, with D possibly matching TRBD2 (6 bases). CDR3 length: 16 residues. Germline loops: CDR1 LGHNA, CDR2 YSLEER. Trimming stripped 0 bases from V and 4 bases from J, with 12 bases between. CDR3 loop: CASSQETRGSTGELFF. The CDR3 DNA sequence: TGCGCCAGCAGCCAAGAGACCCGGGGGAGCACCGGGGAGCTGTTTTTT.

V gene TRBV2 combines with J gene TRBJ2-7, with TRBD1 matching over 8 bases. Germline loops: CDR1 SNHLY, CDR2 FYNNEI. V trimming: 9 bases; J trimming: 6 bases; junction bases outside the gene matches: 10. This CDR3 has 13 residues. CDR3 coding DNA: TGTGCCAGTTCGGGAGCAGGGGGCCCCGAGCAGTACTTC. Translation: CASSGAGGPEQYF.

The chain combines TRBV6-6 with TRBJ2-1; D possibly uses TRBD1 or TRBD2 (5 bases each). CDR1 and CDR2 from the germline V gene are MNHNY and SVGAGI (reference sequence). This CDR3 region has 14 residues. Trimming pared 6 bases from V and 5 bases from J, leaving 14 bases between. In nucleotides, the CDR3 is TGTGCCAGCAGGATGGACGGGACGCACAATGAGCAGTTCTTC. Residues: CASRMDGTHNEQFF.

The chain has TRBV9 and TRBJ2-5; 12 bases map to TRBD2. V was clipped by 0 bases and J by 1 base; unmatched bases: 4. Germline CDR1 reads SGDLS; CDR2 reads YYNGEE. The CDR3 length is 17 residues. The CDR3 reads CASSVERGLAGQETQYF. DNA of the CDR3: TGTGCCAGCAGCGTAGAGCGGGGACTAGCGGGCCAAGAGACCCAGTACTTC.

The chain recombines TRBV28 with TRBJ1-4, with D possibly matching TRBD1 (5 bases). The germline V gene encodes CDR1 MDHEN and CDR2 SYDVKM. The CDR3 covers 13 residues. Trimming removed 7 bases from V and 8 bases from J, with 14 bases in between. CDR3: CASNPPGAEKLFF. For the CDR3, the DNA is TGTGCCAGCAACCCCCCCGGGGCAGAAAAACTGTTTTTT.

The chain couples TRBV10-1 to TRBJ2-7; no firm D call. Germline assignment: CDR1 WNHNN and CDR2 SYGVQD (reference sequence). This CDR3 comprises 11 residues. The V end was cut by 7 bases, the J end by 5 bases, with 9 bases between. CDR3 amino acids: CASIQEDEQYF. The CDR3 bases are TGCGCCAGCATTCAGGAAGACGAGCAGTACTTC.

The V call is TRBV29-1, the J call TRBJ2-3, with D perhaps TRBD1 (6 bases). V was shortened by 8 bases and J by 0 bases, with 15 bases between the two germline ends. Germline CDR1 SQVTM, CDR2 ANQGSEA. The CDR3 is 14 amino acids. The CDR3 loop reads CSYTQGRSTDTQYF. In nucleotides, the CDR3 is TGCAGCTATACCCAGGGGCGTAGCACAGATACGCAGTATTTT.